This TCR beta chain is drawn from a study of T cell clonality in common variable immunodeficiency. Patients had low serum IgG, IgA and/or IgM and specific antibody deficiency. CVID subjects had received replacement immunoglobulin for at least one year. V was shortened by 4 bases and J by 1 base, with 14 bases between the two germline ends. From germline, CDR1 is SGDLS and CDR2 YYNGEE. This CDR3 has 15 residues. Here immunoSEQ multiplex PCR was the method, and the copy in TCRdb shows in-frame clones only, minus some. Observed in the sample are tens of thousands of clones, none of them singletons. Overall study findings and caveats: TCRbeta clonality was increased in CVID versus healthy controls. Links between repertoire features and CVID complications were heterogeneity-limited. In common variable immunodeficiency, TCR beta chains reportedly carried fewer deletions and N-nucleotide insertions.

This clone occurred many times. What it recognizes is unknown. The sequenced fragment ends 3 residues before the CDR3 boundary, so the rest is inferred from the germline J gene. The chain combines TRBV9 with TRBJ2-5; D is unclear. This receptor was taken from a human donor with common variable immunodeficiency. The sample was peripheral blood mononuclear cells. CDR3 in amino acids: CASSPLFSTQETQYF. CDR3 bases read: TGTGCCAGCAGCCCCCTATTTTCTACCCAAGAGACC.